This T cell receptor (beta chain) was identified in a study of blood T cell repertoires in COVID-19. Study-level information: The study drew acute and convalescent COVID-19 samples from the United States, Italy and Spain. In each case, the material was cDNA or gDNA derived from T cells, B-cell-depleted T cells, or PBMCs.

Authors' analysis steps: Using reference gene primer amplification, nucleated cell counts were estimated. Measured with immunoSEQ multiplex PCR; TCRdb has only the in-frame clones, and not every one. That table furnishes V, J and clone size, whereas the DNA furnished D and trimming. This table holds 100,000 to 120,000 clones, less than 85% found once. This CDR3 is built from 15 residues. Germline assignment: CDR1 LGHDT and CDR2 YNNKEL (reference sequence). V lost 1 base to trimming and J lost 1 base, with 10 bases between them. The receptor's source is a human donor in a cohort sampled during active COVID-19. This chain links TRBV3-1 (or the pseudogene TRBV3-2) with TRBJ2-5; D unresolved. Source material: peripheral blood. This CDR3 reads CASSQAPLAQETQYF. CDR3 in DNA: TGTGCCAGCAGCCAAGCCCCACTTGCCCAAGAGACCCAGTACTTC.